This T cell receptor beta chain was obtained from a study of T-cell reconstitution after alpha-beta-depleted transplantation in children. For TCRbeta, the library was prepared with unique molecular identifiers. TCRdb re-analysed the PCR reads in MiXCR, keeping a single row per CDR3 protein. Of hundreds of thousands of distinct CDR3 sequences in the sample, 10% to 15% were seen once. This clonotype was observed many times. Antigen specificity is unknown. Its ends do not fully match the called genes, so a read error is possible. Study-level points and caveats: Fresh T-cell production supplied most of the T-cell counts and diversity seen one year after transplant. TCRbeta diversity was high at day 60 in some patients (a result of surviving recipient T cells and thymic progenitors).

Material: PBMCs, mostly from graft donor cells, obtained 360 days after TCRalphabeta/CD19-depleted stem cell transplant. This receptor was identified in a male patient under 18 who had a stem cell transplant for acute myeloid leukemia, so the T cells may come from the graft donor.

The CDR3 region is CSVELIQPVSLF. The DNA of the CDR3 is TGCAGCGTTGAACTCATTCAGCCAGTTTCCCTCTTC. The chain joins TRBV29-1 to TRBJ2-1, with D uncertain. The CDR3 extends over 12 amino acids. Germline V gives CDR1 SQVTM, CDR2 ANQGSEA.